This is a list of T cell receptor beta chains from one sample in a study of cytomegalovirus exposure and HLA in healthy donors. The table came from immunoSEQ multiplex PCR; TCRdb's copy has only in-frame clones and leaves some out. The sample records about 130,000 clones, around 80% being singletons. Sequencing was performed on PBMCs. The receptors were sampled from a female donor in good health and CMV-seronegative. CDR3s include the opening cysteine and the closing phenylalanine or tryptophan. The D gene is left open where the match is weak. Only some rows state a clone size, as once, few, many or a class for expanded clones.

J,D,size,V,DNA,CDR3
TRBJ2-4,NA,NA,TRBV9,TGTGCCAGCAGCCCGGGACTTCTAAGCGTAGCCAAAAACATTCAGTACTTC,CASSPGLLSVAKNIQYF
TRBJ1-4,TRBD1,NA,TRBV19,TGTGCCAGTAGTCGGCAGGGGGAAACTAATGAAAAACTGTTTTTT,CASSRQGETNEKLFF
TRBJ2-1,TRBD2,NA,TRBV7-2,TGTGCCAGCAGCCCGAGAGGGATTGCGGGAGGCAATGAGCAGTTCTTC,CASSPRGIAGGNEQFF
TRBJ1-2,TRBD1,NA,TRBV27,TGTGCCAGCAGTTTGGGGCAGGGGGTTTTTGGCTACACCTTC,CASSLGQGVFGYTF
TRBJ1-1,NA,NA,TRBV20-1,TGCAGTGCTAGGCGGACTGAAGCTTTCTTT,CSARRTEAFF
TRBJ1-1,NA,once,TRBV5-4,TGTGCCAGCAGCTTGGGACAGGACTCTTCGAACACTGAAGCTTTCTTT,CASSLGQDSSNTEAFF
TRBJ2-5,NA,NA,TRBV11-3,TGTGCCAGCAGCTCCAGACATGGGGAGACCCAGTACTTC,CASSSRHGETQYF
TRBJ2-7,TRBD1,NA,TRBV6-5,TGTGCCAGCAGCACCACAGGGGGCTCCTACGAGCAGTACTTC,CASSTTGGSYEQYF
TRBJ2-7,NA,NA,TRBV9,TGTGCCAGCAGCGTTGGACTATACTCCTACGAGCAGTACTTC,CASSVGLYSYEQYF
TRBJ2-3,NA,once,TRBV28,TGTGCCAGCAGTTTATTACAAGCAGATACGCAGTATTTT,CASSLLQADTQYF
TRBJ2-1,TRBD2,NA,TRBV5-1,TGCGCCAGCAGCTTGGCGGGAGGTAACTACAATGAGCAGTTCTTC,CASSLAGGNYNEQFF
TRBJ2-7,TRBD2,few,TRBV2,TGTGCCAGCTCCCGGGACTATGGGACCTACGAGCAGTACTTC,CASSRDYGTYEQYF
TRBJ1-1,TRBD1,NA,TRBV5-1,TGCGCCAGCAGCCCCGGACAGGGGGCGAACGAAGCTTTCTTT,CASSPGQGANEAFF
TRBJ2-5,NA,NA,TRBV4-3,TGCGCCAGCAGCCAAGAGATTCAGGGATTCCAAGAGACCCAGTACTTC,CASSQEIQGFQETQYF
TRBJ2-7,NA,NA,TRBV7-2,TGTGCCAGCAGCTTAGGCGATCATCGCGAGCAGTACTTC,CASSLGDHREQYF
TRBJ1-1,NA,NA,TRBV13,TGTGCCAGCAGCTTATCCTGGAGGGACACTGAAGCTTTCTTT,CASSLSWRDTEAFF